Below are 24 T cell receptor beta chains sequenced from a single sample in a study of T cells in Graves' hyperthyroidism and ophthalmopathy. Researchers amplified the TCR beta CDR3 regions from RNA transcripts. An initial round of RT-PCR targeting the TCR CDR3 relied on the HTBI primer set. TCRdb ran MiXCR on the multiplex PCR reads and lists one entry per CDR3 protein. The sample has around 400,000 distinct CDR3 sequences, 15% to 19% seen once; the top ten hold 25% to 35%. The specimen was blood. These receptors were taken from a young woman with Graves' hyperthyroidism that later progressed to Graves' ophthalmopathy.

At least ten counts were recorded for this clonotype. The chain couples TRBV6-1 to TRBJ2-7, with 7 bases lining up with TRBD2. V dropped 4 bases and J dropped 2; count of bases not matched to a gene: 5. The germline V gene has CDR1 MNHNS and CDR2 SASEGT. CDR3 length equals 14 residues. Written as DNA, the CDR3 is TGTGCCAGCAGTGTGGCGGGAGAAGCCTACGAGCAGTACTTC. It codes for CASSVAGEAYEQYF.

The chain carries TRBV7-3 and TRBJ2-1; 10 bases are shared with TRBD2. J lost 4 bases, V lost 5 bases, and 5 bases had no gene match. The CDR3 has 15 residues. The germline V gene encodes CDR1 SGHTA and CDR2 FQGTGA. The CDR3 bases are TGTGCCAGCAGCACTCGGACTAGCGGATACAATGAGCAGTTCTTC. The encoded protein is CASSTRTSGYNEQFF.

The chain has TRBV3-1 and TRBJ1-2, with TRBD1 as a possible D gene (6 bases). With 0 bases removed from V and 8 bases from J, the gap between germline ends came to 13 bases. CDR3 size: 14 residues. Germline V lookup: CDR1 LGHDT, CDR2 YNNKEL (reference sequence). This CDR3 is CASSQDVDRKGYTF. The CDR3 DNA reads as TGTGCCAGCAGCCAAGATGTGGACAGAAAGGGCTACACCTTC.

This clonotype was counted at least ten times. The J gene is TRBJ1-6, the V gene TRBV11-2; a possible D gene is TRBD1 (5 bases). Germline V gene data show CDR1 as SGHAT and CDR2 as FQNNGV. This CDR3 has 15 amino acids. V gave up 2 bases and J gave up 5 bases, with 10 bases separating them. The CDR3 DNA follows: TGTGCCAGCAGCTTACGACAGAGCAATAATTCACCCCTCCACTTT. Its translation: CASSLRQSNNSPLHF.

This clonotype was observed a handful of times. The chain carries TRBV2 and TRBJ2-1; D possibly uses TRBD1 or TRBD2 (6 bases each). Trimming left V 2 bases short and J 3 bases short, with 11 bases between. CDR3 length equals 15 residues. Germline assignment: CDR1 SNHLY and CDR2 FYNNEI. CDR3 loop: CASSERGEIYNEQFF. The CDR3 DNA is TGTGCCAGCAGTGAAAGGGGGGAGATCTACAATGAGCAGTTCTTC.

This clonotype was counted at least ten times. CDR3 nucleotides: TGCGCCAGCAAGATTGGGGGGGGAGAGACCCAGTACTTC. Encoded protein: CASKIGGGETQYF. J is TRBJ2-5 and V is TRBV5-1; 7 bases fit TRBD2. Trimming at V came to 6 bases and at J to 4 bases, leaving 6 bases not matched to a gene. The CDR3 spans 13 residues. Germline V gene lookup returns CDR1 SGHRS and CDR2 YFSETQ.

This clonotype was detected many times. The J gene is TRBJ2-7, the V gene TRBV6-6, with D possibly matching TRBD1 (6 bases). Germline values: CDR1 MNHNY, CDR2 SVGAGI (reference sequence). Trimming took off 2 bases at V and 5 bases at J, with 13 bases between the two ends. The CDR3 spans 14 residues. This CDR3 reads CASSYVQGSNEQYF. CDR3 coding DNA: TGTGCCAGCAGTTACGTACAGGGCTCGAACGAGCAGTACTTC.

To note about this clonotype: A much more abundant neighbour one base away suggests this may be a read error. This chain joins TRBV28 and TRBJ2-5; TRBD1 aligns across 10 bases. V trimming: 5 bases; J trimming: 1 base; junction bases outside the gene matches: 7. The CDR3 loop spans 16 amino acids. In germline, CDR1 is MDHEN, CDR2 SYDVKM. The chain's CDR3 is CASSLRDRGSQETQYF. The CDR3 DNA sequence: TGTGCCAGCAGTCTGAGGGACAGGGGCAGCCAAGAGACCCAGTACTTC.

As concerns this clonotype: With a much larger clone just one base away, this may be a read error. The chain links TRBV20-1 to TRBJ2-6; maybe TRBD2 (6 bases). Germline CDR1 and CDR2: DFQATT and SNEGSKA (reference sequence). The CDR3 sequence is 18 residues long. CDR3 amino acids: CSASRNLVGLRRANVPTF. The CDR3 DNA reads TGCAGTGCTAGTCGTAACCTGGTGGGGCTTCGGAGGGCCAACGTCCCGACTTTC.

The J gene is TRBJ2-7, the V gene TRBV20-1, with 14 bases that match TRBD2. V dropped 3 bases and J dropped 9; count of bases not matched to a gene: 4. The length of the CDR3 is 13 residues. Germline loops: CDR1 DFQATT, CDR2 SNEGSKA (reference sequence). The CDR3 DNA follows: TGCAGTGCTAGGGGACTAGCGGGAGCTAGGCAGTACTTC. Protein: CSARGLAGARQYF.

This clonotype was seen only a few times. CDR3: CATPRAGGELFF. In DNA, the CDR3 is TGCGCCACCCCTAGGGCCGGCGGGGAGCTGTTTTTT. This chain joins TRBV5-1 and TRBJ2-2; D is undetermined. CDR1 SGHRS and CDR2 YFSETQ come from the germline V gene. V lost 9 bases, J lost 7 bases, and 13 bases lay in between. The CDR3 totals 12 residues.

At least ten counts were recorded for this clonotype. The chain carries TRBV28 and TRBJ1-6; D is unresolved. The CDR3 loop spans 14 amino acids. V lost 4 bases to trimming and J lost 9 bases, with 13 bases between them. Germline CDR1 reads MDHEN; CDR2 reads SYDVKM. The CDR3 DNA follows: TGTGCCAGCAGTTCGAGGAGGCTAGGTTCACCCCTCCACTTT. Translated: CASSSRRLGSPLHF.

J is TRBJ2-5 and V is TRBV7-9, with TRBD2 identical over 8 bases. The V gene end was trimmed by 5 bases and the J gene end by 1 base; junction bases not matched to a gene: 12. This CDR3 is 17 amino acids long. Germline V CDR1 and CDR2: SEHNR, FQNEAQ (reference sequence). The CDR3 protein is CASSPPRTSPPQETQYF. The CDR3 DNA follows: TGTGCCAGCAGCCCCCCGAGGACTAGCCCGCCCCAAGAGACCCAGTACTTC. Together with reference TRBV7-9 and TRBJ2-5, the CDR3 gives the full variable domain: DTGVSQNPRHKITKRGQNVTFRCDPISEHNRLYWYRQTLGQGPEFLTYFQNEAQLEKSRLLSDRFSAERPKGSFSTLEIQRTEQGDSAMYLCASSPPRTSPPQETQYFGPGTRLLVL.

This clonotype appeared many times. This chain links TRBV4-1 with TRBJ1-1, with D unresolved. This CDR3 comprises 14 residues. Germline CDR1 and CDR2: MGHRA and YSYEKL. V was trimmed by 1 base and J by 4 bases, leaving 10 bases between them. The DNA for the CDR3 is TGCGCCAGCAGCCAAGTTTATAGGCTCACTGAAGCTTTCTTT. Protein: CASSQVYRLTEAFF.

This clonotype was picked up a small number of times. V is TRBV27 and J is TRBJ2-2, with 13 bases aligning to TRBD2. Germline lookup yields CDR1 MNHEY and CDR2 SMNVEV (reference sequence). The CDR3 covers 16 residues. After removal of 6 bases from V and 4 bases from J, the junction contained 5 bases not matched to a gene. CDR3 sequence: CASRDGLAGVTGELFF. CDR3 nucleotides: TGTGCCAGCAGGGACGGACTAGCGGGAGTCACCGGGGAGCTGTTTTTT.

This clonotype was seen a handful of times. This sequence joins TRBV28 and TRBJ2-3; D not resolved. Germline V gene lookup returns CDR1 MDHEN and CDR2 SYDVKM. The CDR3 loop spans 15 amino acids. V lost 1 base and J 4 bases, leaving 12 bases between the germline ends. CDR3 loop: CASSLSLGIADTQYF. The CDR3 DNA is TGTGCCAGCAGTTTATCTCTGGGGATAGCAGATACGCAGTATTTT.

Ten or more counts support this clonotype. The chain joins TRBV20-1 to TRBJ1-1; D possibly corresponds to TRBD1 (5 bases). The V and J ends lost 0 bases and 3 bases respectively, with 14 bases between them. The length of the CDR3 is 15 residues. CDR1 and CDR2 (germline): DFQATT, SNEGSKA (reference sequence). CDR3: CSARDAEGHYTEAFF. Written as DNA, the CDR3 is TGCAGTGCTAGAGATGCAGAAGGACATTACACTGAAGCTTTCTTT.

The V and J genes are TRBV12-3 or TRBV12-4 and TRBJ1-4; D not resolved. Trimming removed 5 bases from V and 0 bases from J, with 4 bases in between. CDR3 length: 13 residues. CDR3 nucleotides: TGTGCCAGCAGTACCTCAACTAATGAAAAACTGTTTTTT. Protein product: CASSTSTNEKLFF.

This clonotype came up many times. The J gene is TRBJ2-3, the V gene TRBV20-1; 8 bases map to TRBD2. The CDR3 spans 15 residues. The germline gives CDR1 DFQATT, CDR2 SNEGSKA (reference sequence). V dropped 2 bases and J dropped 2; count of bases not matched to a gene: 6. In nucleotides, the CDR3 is TGCAGTGCTAGATCCAGCGGGAGTCCCACAGATACGCAGTATTTT. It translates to CSARSSGSPTDTQYF.

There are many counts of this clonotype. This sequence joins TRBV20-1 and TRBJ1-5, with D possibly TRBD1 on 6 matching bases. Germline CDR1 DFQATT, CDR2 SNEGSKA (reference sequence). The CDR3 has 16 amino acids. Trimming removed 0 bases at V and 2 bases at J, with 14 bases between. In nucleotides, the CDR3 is TGCAGTGCTAGAGATCGGGGGCAGGGTGGCAATCAGCCCCAGCATTTT. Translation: CSARDRGQGGNQPQHF.

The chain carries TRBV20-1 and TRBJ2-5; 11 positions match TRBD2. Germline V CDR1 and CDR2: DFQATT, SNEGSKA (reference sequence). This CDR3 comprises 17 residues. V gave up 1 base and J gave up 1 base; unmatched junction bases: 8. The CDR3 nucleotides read TGCAGTGCTAGAGGTCCTAGCGGGGGGACAATCCAAGAGACCCAGTACTTC. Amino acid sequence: CSARGPSGGTIQETQYF.

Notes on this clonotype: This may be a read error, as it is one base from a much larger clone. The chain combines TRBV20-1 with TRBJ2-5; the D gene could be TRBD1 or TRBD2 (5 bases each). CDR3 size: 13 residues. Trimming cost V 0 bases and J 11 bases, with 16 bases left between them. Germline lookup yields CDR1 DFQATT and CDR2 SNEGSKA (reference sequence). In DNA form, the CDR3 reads TGCAGTGCTAGAGACCTGGACACTAGGAAACAGTACTTC. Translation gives CSARDLDTRKQYF.

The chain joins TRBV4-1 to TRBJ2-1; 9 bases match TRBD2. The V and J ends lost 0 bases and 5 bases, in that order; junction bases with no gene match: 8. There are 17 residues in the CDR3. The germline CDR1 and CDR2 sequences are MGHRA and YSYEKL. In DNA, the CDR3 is TGCGCCAGCAGCCAAGATAAAGCGGGAGGTGCCCACAATGAGCAGTTCTTC. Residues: CASSQDKAGGAHNEQFF.

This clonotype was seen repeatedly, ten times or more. The CDR3, as DNA: TGTGCCAGCAGTGAAGGGACCAGAAGAAACTATGGCTACACCTTC. Amino acid sequence: CASSEGTRRNYGYTF. The genes are TRBV6-1 and TRBJ1-2; D is unclear. This CDR3 spans 15 amino acids. CDR1 is MNHNS and CDR2 is SASEGT in the germline V gene. The V end lost 1 base, the J end lost 2 bases, and 11 bases lay between the germline ends.